This T cell receptor beta chain comes out of a study of cytomegalovirus exposure and HLA in healthy donors. Study-wide points: Sequencing probably produced one cluster of sequence variants that were highly shared. A later analysis found that most CMV-associated TCR beta chains appeared HLA-restricted. Researchers catalogued some 160 TCR beta chains as cytomegalovirus-associated.

This CDR3 contains 14 residues. In germline, CDR1 is LNHDA, CDR2 SQIVND (reference sequence). V lost 6 bases and J lost 5; bases outside the gene matches: 6. PCR employed 60 Vbeta and 13 Jbeta primers. Some clones are missing from TCRdb's copy, which holds only in-frame ones; the method was immunoSEQ multiplex PCR. Among 40,000 to 55,000 clones listed, under 70% were seen once. This clone was recorded once. What it binds is unknown. The sequencing input was PBMCs. The sequence came from a man in his sixties in good health and CMV-seropositive. The chain carries TRBV19 and TRBJ2-3; 9 bases align to TRBD1. The CDR3, as DNA: TGTGCCAGTAGAACCGGGACAGGGTTAGATACGCAGTATTTT. Encoded protein: CASRTGTGLDTQYF.